This T cell receptor (beta chain) was retrieved from a study of beta chain features in type 1 diabetes. General observations from the study: With patients and controls alike, PCR might favor shorter templates to an equal degree. Moderately but significantly shorter TCRB CDR3s were found in Type 1 diabetes patients in all four CD4+ subsets. The influence of HLA type on TCRB rearrangement stayed undetermined.

Since all of the isolated RNA was reverse transcribed, expressed TCRB transcripts were what got sequenced. Clones were read by immunoSEQ multiplex PCR, and TCRdb kept only the in-frame ones, dropping some. The sample contains some 350,000 clones, approximately 15% of which appear only once. Concerning this clone itself: The antigen is not known.

The ends lost 6 bases at V and 6 bases at J; junction bases unmatched: 5. The CDR3 extends over 14 amino acids. Germline CDR1 SNHLY, CDR2 FYNNEI. It was one heparinised blood draw, averaging approximately 100 mL, that each donor gave. Via CD45RO/CCR7/CD25/CD127/CD95/CD27, cells of the CD4+ naive, central memory, regulatory and stem cell-like memory subsets were sorted. The sequence was obtained from a woman aged 18 to 35 with type 1 diabetes. J is TRBJ2-2 and V is TRBV2; 9 nucleotides align to TRBD2. The specimen was naive CD4+ T cells from blood. The CDR3 spells CASRESGRSGELFF. In DNA form, the CDR3 reads TGTGCCAGCAGGGAGAGCGGGAGGTCCGGGGAGCTGTTTTTT.